Listed here are 26 T cell receptor beta chains from one sample, sequenced in a study of blood T cell repertoires in COVID-19 (dated by TCRdb to the early 2020s). To prepare the library, the immunoSEQ multiplex PCR assay was applied. The table comes from immuneACCESS by way of TCRdb, which keeps in-frame sequences with V and J called. Part of the clones is missing from these tables; in studies checked, under half for an unresolved V gene and the rest for unknown reasons. The sample data list about 170,000 clones, and around four fifths of these were observed just once. Together, the top ten hold 15% to 20% of the sample. The sequenced material came from peripheral blood. The receptors were gathered from a woman in her 70s who had recovered from COVID-19.

The V and J genes are TRBV25-1 and TRBJ1-4; weak D call: TRBD1 (6 bases). The CDR3 contains 15 residues. Germline V gene sequence: CDR1 MGHDK, CDR2 SYGVNS. Trimming took 4 bases from V and 9 from J, leaving 18 bases between them. The CDR3 DNA follows: TGTGCCAGCAGTGCCAGGGACACGCCACCCCAAAAACTGTTTTTT. Translating gives CASSARDTPPQKLFF. The whole variable domain, filled in from reference TRBV25-1 and TRBJ1-4, reads EADIYQTPRYLVIGTGKKITLECSQTMGHDKMYWYQQDPGMELHLIHYSYGVNSTEKGDLSSESTVSRIRTEHFPLTLESARPSHTSQYLCASSARDTPPQKLFFGSGTQLSVL.

This chain connects TRBV10-3 to TRBJ1-1; 8 bases match TRBD1. Germline V gene lookup returns CDR1 ENHRY and CDR2 SYGVKD. Losses at the gene ends were 6 bases for V and 8 bases for J; bases not matched to a gene: 11. This CDR3 is 14 amino acids long. The CDR3 here is CAIREQQGGYEAFF. CDR3 DNA sequence: TGTGCCATCAGGGAACAACAGGGGGGTTACGAAGCTTTCTTT.

The V call is TRBV6-6, the J call TRBJ2-3, with 14 bases matching TRBD2. The V gene's germline CDR1 is MNHNY and CDR2 SVGAGI (reference sequence). V lost 8 bases to trimming and J lost 1 base; unmatched junction nucleotides: 5. The CDR3 has 16 residues. The CDR3 nucleotides read TGTGCCAGCGGGACTAGCGGGAGCGGGGGCACAGATACGCAGTATTTT. This sequence encodes CASGTSGSGGTDTQYF.

The chain joins TRBV7-6 to TRBJ1-4; 8 bases are shared with TRBD1. Trimming cost V 5 bases and J 6 bases; bases outside gene matches: 8. The V gene's germline CDR1 is SGHVS and CDR2 FNYEAQ. This CDR3 has 15 residues. The CDR3: CASSPQGARDEKLFF. For the CDR3, the DNA is TGTGCCAGCAGCCCGCAGGGGGCGCGGGATGAAAAACTGTTTTTT.

This clone was counted a single time. The rearrangement uses TRBV5-1 and TRBJ2-1; D remains unclear. Germline V gene data show CDR1 as SGHRS and CDR2 as YFSETQ. Deletions cut 2 bases from V and 7 bases from J, with 4 bases between. The CDR3 spans 11 residues. The CDR3 coding sequence is TGCGCCAGCAGCTTACAAAATGAGCAGTTCTTC. This encodes CASSLQNEQFF.

The gene calls are TRBV5-1 and TRBJ2-1, with D perhaps TRBD2 (5 bases). Trimming took off 0 bases at V and 9 bases at J, with 13 bases between the two ends. In germline, CDR1 is SGHRS, CDR2 YFSETQ. The CDR3 covers 14 residues. The CDR3 DNA follows: TGCGCCAGCAGCTTGGGTGGTGCGGGCGGTGAGCAGTTCTTC. This sequence encodes CASSLGGAGGEQFF.

The chain links TRBV2 to TRBJ1-5; 9 bases are a match to TRBD1. Germline V gene sequence: CDR1 SNHLY, CDR2 FYNNEI. V lost 4 bases to trimming and J lost 2 bases; unmatched junction nucleotides: 3. This CDR3 region has 15 residues. CDR3 amino acids: CASSGRQGGNQPQHF. For the CDR3, the DNA is TGTGCCAGCAGTGGAAGACAGGGGGGCAATCAGCCCCAGCATTTT.

In its sample, this clone was seen once. V is TRBV6-5 and J is TRBJ2-3; D is undetermined. V gave up 0 bases and J gave up 8 bases, with 6 bases separating them. CDR3 size: 12 residues. Germline loops: CDR1 MNHEY, CDR2 SVGAGI. The CDR3 bases are TGTGCCAGCAGTTACTCCGCCGGTACGCAGTATTTT. Translated: CASSYSAGTQYF.

J is TRBJ2-1 and V is TRBV9, with 7 bases fitting TRBD2. J gave up 6 bases and V 3 bases, and 15 bases lay outside the gene matches. CDR3 length: 17 residues. Germline V CDR1 and CDR2: SGDLS, YYNGEE. The CDR3 protein is CASSAPWGRAVGNEQFF. The CDR3 DNA reads TGTGCCAGCAGCGCCCCGTGGGGGAGGGCCGTAGGCAATGAGCAGTTCTTC.

The genes are TRBV15 and TRBJ2-2; tentative D call: TRBD1 (6 bases). V was trimmed by 1 base and J by 3 bases, leaving 12 bases between them. CDR1 LNHNV and CDR2 YYDKDF come from the germline V gene (reference sequence). The CDR3 sequence is 16 residues long. The CDR3 region has the DNA TGTGCCACCAGCAGAGTGGGGCAGGGGTACACCGGGGAGCTGTTTTTT. Its translation: CATSRVGQGYTGELFF.

The chain combines TRBV4-1 with TRBJ2-1; TRBD2 agrees at 12 bases. CDR1 and CDR2 from the germline V gene are MGHRA and YSYEKL. V lost 1 base and J lost 0; bases outside the gene matches: 4. This CDR3 region has 18 residues. The CDR3 spells CASSQGLAGGSSYNEQFF. In DNA, the CDR3 is TGCGCCAGCAGCCAAGGGCTAGCGGGAGGGAGCTCCTACAATGAGCAGTTCTTC.

V gene TRBV5-1 combines with J gene TRBJ1-3; tentative D call: TRBD1 (6 bases). The CDR3 runs 13 residues. The V end lost 7 bases, the J end lost 1 base, and 9 bases lay between the germline ends. CDR1 and CDR2 from the germline V gene are SGHRS and YFSETQ. The CDR3, as DNA: TGCGCCAGCTCACAGGGTTCTGGAAACACCATATATTTT. Translating it yields CASSQGSGNTIYF.

V and J are TRBV6-6 and TRBJ1-1, with D possibly TRBD1 on 5 matching bases. Trimming stripped 2 bases from V and 8 bases from J, with 9 bases between. This CDR3 contains 12 residues. Germline V gene sequence: CDR1 MNHNY, CDR2 SVGAGI (reference sequence). The CDR3 DNA reads as TGTGCCAGCAGTTACATGGCAGGGGAAGCTTTCTTT. This gives the protein CASSYMAGEAFF.

The CDR3 nucleotides are TGCGCCAGCAGTCCCGGACAGGACACTGAAGCTTTCTTT. Residues: CASSPGQDTEAFF. J is TRBJ1-1 and V is TRBV5-1, with TRBD1 matching over 7 bases. The CDR3 covers 13 residues. Germline V gives CDR1 SGHRS, CDR2 YFSETQ. After removal of 5 bases from V and 3 bases from J, the junction contained 4 bases not matched to a gene.

This clone has a handful of counts. The rearrangement joins TRBV7-3 to TRBJ1-3, with a tentative D call TRBD1 (5 bases). This CDR3 is 15 amino acids long. Germline V gene lookup returns CDR1 SGHTA and CDR2 FQGTGA. V was trimmed by 2 bases and J by 1 base, leaving 9 bases between them. The CDR3 DNA reads TGTGCCAGCAGCTTAGGAGGGGTTTCTGGAAACACCATATATTTT. Translated: CASSLGGVSGNTIYF.

This clone was counted once. The chain has TRBV30 and TRBJ2-2; 14 bases are shared with TRBD2. The V and J ends lost 8 bases and 4 bases, in that order; junction bases with no gene match: 3. The germline V gene encodes CDR1 GTSNPN and CDR2 SVGIG (reference sequence). This CDR3 is 14 amino acids long. The CDR3 nucleotides read TGTGCCGGGGGACTAGCGGGAGTCACCGGGGAGCTGTTTTTT. It yields the protein CAGGLAGVTGELFF.

The genes are TRBV5-6 and TRBJ1-3; D is ambiguous. The CDR3 runs to 15 residues. V was trimmed by 0 bases and J by 0 bases, leaving 7 bases between them. Per the germline V gene, CDR1 is SGHDT and CDR2 is YYEEEE. The CDR3 loop is CASSLGPYSGNTIYF. DNA of the CDR3: TGTGCCAGCAGCTTGGGGCCGTACTCTGGAAACACCATATATTTT.

This clone appeared once. The chain combines TRBV9 with TRBJ2-1; 11 bases fit TRBD2. V trimming: 2 bases; J trimming: 5 bases; junction bases outside the gene matches: 3. Per the germline V gene, CDR1 is SGDLS and CDR2 is YYNGEE. This CDR3 spans 15 amino acids. CDR3 loop: CASSVGTSGDNEQFF. CDR3 DNA: TGTGCCAGCAGCGTTGGGACTAGCGGAGACAATGAGCAGTTCTTC.

The V call is TRBV7-3, the J call TRBJ2-3; tentatively, D is TRBD2 (5 bases). This CDR3 contains 14 residues. Per germline, CDR1 SGHTA and CDR2 FQGTGA. Trimming stripped 5 bases from V and 2 bases from J, with 11 bases between. CDR3 nucleotides: TGTGCCAGCAGCCCGCCGGGGTACACAGATACGCAGTATTTT. Residues: CASSPPGYTDTQYF.

This rearrangement joins TRBV5-1 to TRBJ1-2; TRBD1 matches at 8 bases. Germline CDR1 is SGHRS and CDR2 is YFSETQ. Trimming took 4 bases from V and 2 from J; bases not matched to a gene: 4. The CDR3 covers 14 residues. The CDR3 nucleotides read TGCGCCAGCAGCCCGACAGGGGCCAACTATGGCTACACCTTC. Its protein is CASSPTGANYGYTF.

This chain uses TRBV5-6 with TRBJ1-1, with TRBD1 matching over 8 bases. The CDR3 spans 15 residues. The germline V gene encodes CDR1 SGHDT and CDR2 YYEEEE. V shed 2 bases and J 6 bases; nucleotides not matched to a gene: 9. The CDR3 protein is CASSFRQGAKAEAFF. In nucleotides, the CDR3 is TGTGCCAGCAGCTTCAGGCAGGGGGCGAAGGCTGAAGCTTTCTTT.

V is TRBV4-2 and J is TRBJ2-7, with a possible D match to TRBD2 (6 bases). The V gene lost 8 bases and the J gene lost 2 bases, with 16 bases spanning the gap. The CDR3 is 14 residues long. Germline lookup yields CDR1 LGHNA and CDR2 YNFKEQ. In DNA form, the CDR3 reads TGTGCCAGCGTCCGGGACTTGGGGGCCTACGAGCAGTACTTC. This sequence encodes CASVRDLGAYEQYF.

The chain combines TRBV7-9 with TRBJ2-7, with 7 bases identical to TRBD1. CDR3 length equals 13 residues. V lost 5 bases to trimming and J lost 6 bases; unmatched junction nucleotides: 7. Germline-derived CDR1 and CDR2 are SEHNR and FQNEAQ (reference sequence). CDR3 loop: CASSPRQGFEQYF. The CDR3, as DNA: TGTGCCAGCAGCCCCCGACAGGGTTTCGAGCAGTACTTC.

The genes are TRBV28 and TRBJ2-2; TRBD2 matches at 15 bases. CDR3 size: 17 residues. CDR1 and CDR2 (germline): MDHEN, SYDVKM. Germline trimming cut 5 bases from V and 8 bases from J; bases unmatched to any gene: 9. CDR3 coding DNA: TGTGCCAGCAGTCGGACTAGCGGGAGGGCCGGTGGGGGGGAGCTGTTTTTT. Residues: CASSRTSGRAGGGELFF.

The chain carries TRBV5-1 and TRBJ2-3, with a weak D call TRBD1 (5 bases). This CDR3 is 15 amino acids long. V dropped 7 bases and J dropped 0 bases, with 15 bases sitting between them. The germline CDR1 and CDR2 sequences are SGHRS and YFSETQ. The CDR3 DNA follows: TGCGCCAGCGCCCCGGATGGGGCCAGCACAGATACGCAGTATTTT. It translates to CASAPDGASTDTQYF.

The chain recombines TRBV12-5 with TRBJ2-1; no firm D call. Trimming stripped 2 bases from V and 9 bases from J, with 11 bases between. Per germline, CDR1 LGHNT and CDR2 FRNRAP. The CDR3 is 13 amino acids. The CDR3 reads CASGLPNRVEQFF. CDR3 sequence (DNA): TGTGCTAGTGGTTTGCCCAACCGGGTTGAGCAGTTCTTC.